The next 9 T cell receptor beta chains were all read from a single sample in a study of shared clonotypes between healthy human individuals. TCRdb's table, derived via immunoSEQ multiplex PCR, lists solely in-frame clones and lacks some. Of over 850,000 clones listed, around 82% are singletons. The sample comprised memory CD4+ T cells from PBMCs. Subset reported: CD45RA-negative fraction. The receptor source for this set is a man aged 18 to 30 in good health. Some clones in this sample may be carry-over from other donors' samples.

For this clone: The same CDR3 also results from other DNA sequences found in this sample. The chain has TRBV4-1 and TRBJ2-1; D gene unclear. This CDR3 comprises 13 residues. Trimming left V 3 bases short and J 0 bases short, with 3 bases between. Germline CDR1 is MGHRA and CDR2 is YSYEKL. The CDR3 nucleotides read TGCGCCAGCAGCCAGTCCTCCTACAATGAGCAGTTCTTC. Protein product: CASSQSSYNEQFF.

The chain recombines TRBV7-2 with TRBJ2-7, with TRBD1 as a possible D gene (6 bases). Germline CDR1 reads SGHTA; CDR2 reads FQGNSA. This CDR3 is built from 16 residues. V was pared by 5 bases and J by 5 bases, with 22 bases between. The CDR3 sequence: CASSRRSGGASDEQYF. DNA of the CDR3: TGTGCCAGCAGCCGACGGTCTGGGGGCGCCTCGGACGAGCAGTACTTC.

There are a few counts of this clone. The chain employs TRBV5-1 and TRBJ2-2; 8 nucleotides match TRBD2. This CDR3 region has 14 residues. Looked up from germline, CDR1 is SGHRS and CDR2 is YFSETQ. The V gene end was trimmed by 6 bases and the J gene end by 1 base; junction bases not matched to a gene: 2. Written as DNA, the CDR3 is TGCGCCAGCAAGGGACTAGAGAACACCGGGGAGCTGTTTTTT. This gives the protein CASKGLENTGELFF.

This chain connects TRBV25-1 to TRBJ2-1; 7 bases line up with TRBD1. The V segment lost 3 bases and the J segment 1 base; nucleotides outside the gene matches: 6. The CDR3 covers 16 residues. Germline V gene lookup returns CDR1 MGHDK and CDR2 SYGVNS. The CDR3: CASSDPTGKSYNEQFF. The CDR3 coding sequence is TGTGCCAGCAGTGATCCGACAGGGAAATCCTACAATGAGCAGTTCTTC.

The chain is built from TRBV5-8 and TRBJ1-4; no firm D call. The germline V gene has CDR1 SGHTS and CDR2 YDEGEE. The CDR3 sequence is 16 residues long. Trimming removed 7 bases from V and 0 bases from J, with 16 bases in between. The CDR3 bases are TGTGCCAGCCAGCCGAGAATTTTTGCAACTAATGAAAAACTGTTTTTT. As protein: CASQPRIFATNEKLFF. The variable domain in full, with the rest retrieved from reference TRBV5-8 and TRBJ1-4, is EAGVTQSPTHLIKTRGQQATLRCSPISGHTSVYWYQQALGLGLQFLLWYDEGEERNRGNFPPRFSGRQFPNYSSELNVNALELEDSALYLCASQPRIFATNEKLFFGSGTQLSVL.

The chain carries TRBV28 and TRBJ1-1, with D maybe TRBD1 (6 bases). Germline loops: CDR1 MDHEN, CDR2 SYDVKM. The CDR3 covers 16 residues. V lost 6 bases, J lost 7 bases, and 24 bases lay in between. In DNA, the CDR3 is TGTGCCAGCAGGGGGCACGGGGGCAGGGAGACTCGTGAAGCTTTCTTT. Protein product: CASRGHGGRETREAFF.

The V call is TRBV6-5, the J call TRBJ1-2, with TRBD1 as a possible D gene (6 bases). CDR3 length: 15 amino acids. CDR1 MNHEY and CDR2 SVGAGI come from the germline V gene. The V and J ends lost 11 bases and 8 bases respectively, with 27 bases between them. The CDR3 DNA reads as TGTGCCGCCAGTCCTCCCGGGGCCCAGGGGAAGGGCTACACCTTC. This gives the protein CAASPPGAQGKGYTF.

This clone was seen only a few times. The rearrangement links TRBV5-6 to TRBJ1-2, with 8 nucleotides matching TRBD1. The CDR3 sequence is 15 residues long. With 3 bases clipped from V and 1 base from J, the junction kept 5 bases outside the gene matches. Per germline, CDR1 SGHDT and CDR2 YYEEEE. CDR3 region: CASSSDRGGNYGYTF. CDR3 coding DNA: TGTGCCAGCAGCTCCGACAGGGGAGGTAACTATGGCTACACCTTC.

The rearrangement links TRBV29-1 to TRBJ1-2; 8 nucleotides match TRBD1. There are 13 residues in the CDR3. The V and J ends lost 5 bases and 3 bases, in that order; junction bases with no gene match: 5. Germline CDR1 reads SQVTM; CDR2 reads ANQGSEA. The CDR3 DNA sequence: TGCAGCGTTTTGGTGGGACAGGACTATGGCTACACCTTC. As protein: CSVLVGQDYGYTF.